This T cell receptor (beta chain) derives from a study of beta chain features in type 1 diabetes. This clone was picked up a small number of times. CDR1 is GTSNPN and CDR2 is SVGIG in the germline V gene (reference sequence). V lost 0 bases and J lost 8, with 14 bases in between. CDR3 length: 14 amino acids. The sequenced template was cDNA made from the entire isolated RNA. The table came from immunoSEQ multiplex PCR; TCRdb's copy has only in-frame clones and leaves some out. The sample includes 350,000 to 400,000 clones, about 16% of them seen just once. The sequence came from a woman aged 18-35 years in good health. Input material: naive CD4+ T cells from blood. The gene calls are TRBV30 and TRBJ2-4, with D tentatively TRBD2 (6 bases). CDR3 sequence (DNA): TGTGCCTGGAGTGTACCGCAGGGCGGGGACATTCAGTACTTC. It yields the protein CAWSVPQGGDIQYF.